The next 3 T cell receptor beta chains were all read from a single sample in a study of T cells in Graves' hyperthyroidism and ophthalmopathy. Using RNA transcripts as the source, TCR beta CDR3 regions were amplified. With the HTBI primer set, the TCR CDR3 went through a first round of RT-PCR. One entry per CDR3 protein results from TCRdb running MiXCR on the multiplex PCR reads. Of fewer than 700,000 distinct CDR3 sequences listed, 15% to 20% were seen once; the top ten hold approximately 3.9%. The sample consisted of blood. These TCRs come from a woman in her twenties or thirties with Graves' hyperthyroidism.

Many counts were recorded for this clonotype. The rearrangement links TRBV29-1 to TRBJ2-1, with D possibly being TRBD1 (5 bases). The CDR3 has 14 residues. Germline loops: CDR1 SQVTM, CDR2 ANQGSEA. V dropped 3 bases and J dropped 6 bases, with 15 bases sitting between them. DNA for the CDR3: TGCAGCGTTGAGGGCAGGGTGGGTCGCAATGAGCAGTTCTTC. Translating it yields CSVEGRVGRNEQFF.

At least ten counts were recorded for this clonotype. This chain uses TRBV27 with TRBJ1-1; tentative D call: TRBD1 (5 bases). CDR3 length equals 12 residues. Trimming removed 7 bases from V and 4 bases from J, with 10 bases in between. Germline V gene lookup returns CDR1 MNHEY and CDR2 SMNVEV (reference sequence). Here the CDR3 DNA reads TGTGCCAGCAACCTACAGGTCACTGAAGCTTTCTTT. Its protein is CASNLQVTEAFF.

In its sample, this clonotype was seen many times. This chain joins TRBV29-1 and TRBJ1-1; D call uncertain. Germline CDR1 SQVTM, CDR2 ANQGSEA. The CDR3 is made up of 13 amino acids. V was clipped by 2 bases and J by 1 base, with 8 bases between them. CDR3 sequence reads: CSVEPGSNTEAFF. As DNA, the CDR3 is TGCAGCGTTGAACCGGGATCGAACACTGAAGCTTTCTTT.